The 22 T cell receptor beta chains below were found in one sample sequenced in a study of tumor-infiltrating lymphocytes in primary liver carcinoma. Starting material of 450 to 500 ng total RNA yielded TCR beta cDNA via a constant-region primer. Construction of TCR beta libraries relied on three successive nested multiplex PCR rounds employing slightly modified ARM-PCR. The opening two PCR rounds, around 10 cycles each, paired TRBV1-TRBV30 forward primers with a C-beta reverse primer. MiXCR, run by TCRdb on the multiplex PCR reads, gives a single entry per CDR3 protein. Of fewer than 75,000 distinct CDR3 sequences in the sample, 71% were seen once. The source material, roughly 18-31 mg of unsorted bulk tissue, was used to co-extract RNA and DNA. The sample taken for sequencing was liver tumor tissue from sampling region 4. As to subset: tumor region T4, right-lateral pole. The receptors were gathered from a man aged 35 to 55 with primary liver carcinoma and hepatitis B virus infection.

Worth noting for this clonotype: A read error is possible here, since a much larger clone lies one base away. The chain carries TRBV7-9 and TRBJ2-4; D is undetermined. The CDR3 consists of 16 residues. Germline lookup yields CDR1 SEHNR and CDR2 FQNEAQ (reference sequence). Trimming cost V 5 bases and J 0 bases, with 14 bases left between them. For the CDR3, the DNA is TGTGCCAGCAGCCCAGGCGTAGGTGAAGCCAAAAACATTCAGTACTTC. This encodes CASSPGVGEAKNIQYF. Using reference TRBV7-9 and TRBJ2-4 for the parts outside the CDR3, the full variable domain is DTGVSQNPRHKITKRGQNVTFRCDPISEHNRLYWYRQTLGQGPEFLTYFQNEAQLEKSRLLSDRFSAERPKGSFSTLEIQRTEQGDSAMYLCASSPGVGEAKNIQYFGAGTRLSVL.

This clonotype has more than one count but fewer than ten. In nucleotides, the CDR3 is TGTGCCAGCAGCTTTCCCGGGGTGAACACTGAAGCTTTCTTT. Translation: CASSFPGVNTEAFF. This chain links TRBV5-4 with TRBJ1-1; D remains unclear. Trimming shortened V by 2 bases and J by 0 bases, and 8 bases separated the two germline ends. This CDR3 comprises 14 residues. Looked up from germline, CDR1 is SGHNT and CDR2 is YYREEE (reference sequence).

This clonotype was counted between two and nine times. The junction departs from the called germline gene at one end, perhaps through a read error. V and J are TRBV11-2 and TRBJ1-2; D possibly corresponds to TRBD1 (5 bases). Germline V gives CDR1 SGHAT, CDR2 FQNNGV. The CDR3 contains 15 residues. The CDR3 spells CASSLGLTALGGYTF. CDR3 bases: TGTGCCAGCAGCTTAGGTTTGACAGCCCTAGGAGGCTATACCTTC.

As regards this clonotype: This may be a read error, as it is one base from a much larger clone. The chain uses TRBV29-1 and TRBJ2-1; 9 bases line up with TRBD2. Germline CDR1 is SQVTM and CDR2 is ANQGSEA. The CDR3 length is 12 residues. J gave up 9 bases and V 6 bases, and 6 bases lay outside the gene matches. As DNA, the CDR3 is TGCAGCGTCCATAGCGGGAGTCTTGAGCAGTTCTTC. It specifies CSVHSGSLEQFF.

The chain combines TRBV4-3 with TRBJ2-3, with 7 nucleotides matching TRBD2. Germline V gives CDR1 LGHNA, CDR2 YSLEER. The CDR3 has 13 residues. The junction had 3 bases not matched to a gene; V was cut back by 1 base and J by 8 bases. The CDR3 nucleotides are TGCGCCAGCAGCCAAGGGGAGGGGAGTACGCAGTATTTT. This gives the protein CASSQGEGSTQYF.

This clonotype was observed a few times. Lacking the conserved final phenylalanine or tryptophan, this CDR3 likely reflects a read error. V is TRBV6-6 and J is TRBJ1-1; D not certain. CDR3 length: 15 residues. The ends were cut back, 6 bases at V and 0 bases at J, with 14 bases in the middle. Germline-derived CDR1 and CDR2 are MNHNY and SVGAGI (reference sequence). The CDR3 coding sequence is TGTGCCAGCAGCTTACCGGCTGCAATGAACACTGAAGCTTTCTCT. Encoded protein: CASSLPAAMNTEAFS.

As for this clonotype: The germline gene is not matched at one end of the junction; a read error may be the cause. In DNA, the CDR3 is TGTGCCAGCAGTGAATGGGGGGTGGGTTACAATGAGCAATTCTTC. Protein product: CASSEWGVGYNEQFF. J is TRBJ2-1 and V is TRBV6-1, with TRBD2 as a possible D gene (6 bases). The CDR3 has 15 residues. Germline V CDR1 and CDR2: MNHNS, SASEGT.

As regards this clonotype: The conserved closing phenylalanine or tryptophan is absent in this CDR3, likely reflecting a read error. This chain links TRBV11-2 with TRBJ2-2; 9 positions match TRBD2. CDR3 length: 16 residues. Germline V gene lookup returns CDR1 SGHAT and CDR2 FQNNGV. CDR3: CGSSLQPSGITGELFS. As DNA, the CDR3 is TGTGGCAGTAGCTTACAGCCTAGCGGGATCACCGGGGAGCTGTTTTCT.

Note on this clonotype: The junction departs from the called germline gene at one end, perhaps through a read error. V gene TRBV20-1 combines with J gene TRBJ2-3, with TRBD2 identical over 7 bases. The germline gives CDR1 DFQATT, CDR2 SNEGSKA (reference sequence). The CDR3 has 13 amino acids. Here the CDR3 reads CSADGGSIDTQYF. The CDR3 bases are TGCAGTGCTGATGGCGGGAGCATAGATACGCAGTATTTT.

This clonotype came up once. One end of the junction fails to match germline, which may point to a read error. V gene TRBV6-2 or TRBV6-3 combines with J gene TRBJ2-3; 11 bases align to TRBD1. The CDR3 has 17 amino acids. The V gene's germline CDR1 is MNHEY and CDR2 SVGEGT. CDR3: CVSRGQGDGWTPDTQYF. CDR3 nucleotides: TGTGTCAGCAGGGGACAGGGGGATGGTTGGACCCCAGATACGCAGTATTTT.

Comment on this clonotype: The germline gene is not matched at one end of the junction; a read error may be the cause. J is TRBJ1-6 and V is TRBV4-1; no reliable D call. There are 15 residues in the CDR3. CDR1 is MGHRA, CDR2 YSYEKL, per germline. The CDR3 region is CPSSLVQRANSPLHF. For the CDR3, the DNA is TGCCCCAGCAGCCTCGTCCAGCGGGCCAATTCACCCCTCCACTTT.

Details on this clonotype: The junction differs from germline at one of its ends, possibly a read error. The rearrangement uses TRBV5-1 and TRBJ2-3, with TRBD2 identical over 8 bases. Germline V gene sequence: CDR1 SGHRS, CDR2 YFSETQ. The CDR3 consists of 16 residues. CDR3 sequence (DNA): TGCGCCAGCCGCTTGCAAGCTAGCGGGAGCACAGATACGCAGTATTTT. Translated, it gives CASRLQASGSTDTQYF.

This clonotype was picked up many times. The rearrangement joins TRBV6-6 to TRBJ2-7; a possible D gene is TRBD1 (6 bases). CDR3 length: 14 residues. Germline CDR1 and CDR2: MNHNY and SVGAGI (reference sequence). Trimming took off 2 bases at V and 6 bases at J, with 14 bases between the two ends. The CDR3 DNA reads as TGTGCCAGCAGTTACCAGGGACAAGGCGCCGAGCAGTACTTC. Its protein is CASSYQGQGAEQYF.

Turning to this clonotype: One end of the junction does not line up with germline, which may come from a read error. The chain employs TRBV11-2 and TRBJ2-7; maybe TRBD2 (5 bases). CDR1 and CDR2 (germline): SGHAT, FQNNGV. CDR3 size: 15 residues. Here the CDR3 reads CPSSLVEDHEYEQYF. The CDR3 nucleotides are TGTCCCAGCAGCTTAGTGGAGGACCATGAGTACGAGCAGTACTTC.

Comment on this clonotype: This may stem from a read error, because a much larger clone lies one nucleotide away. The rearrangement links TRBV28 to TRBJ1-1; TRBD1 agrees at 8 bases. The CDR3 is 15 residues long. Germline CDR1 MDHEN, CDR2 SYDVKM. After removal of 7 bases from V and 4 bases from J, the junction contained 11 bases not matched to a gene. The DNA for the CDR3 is TGTGCCAGCAACCTACAGGGGGTGGGGTCCACTGAAGCTTTCTTT. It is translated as CASNLQGVGSTEAFF. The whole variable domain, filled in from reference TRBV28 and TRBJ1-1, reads DVKVTQSSRYLVKRTGEKVFLECVQDMDHENMFWYRQDPGLGLRLIYFSYDVKMKEKGDIPEGYSVSREKKERFSLILESASTNQTSMYLCASNLQGVGSTEAFFGQGTRLTVV.

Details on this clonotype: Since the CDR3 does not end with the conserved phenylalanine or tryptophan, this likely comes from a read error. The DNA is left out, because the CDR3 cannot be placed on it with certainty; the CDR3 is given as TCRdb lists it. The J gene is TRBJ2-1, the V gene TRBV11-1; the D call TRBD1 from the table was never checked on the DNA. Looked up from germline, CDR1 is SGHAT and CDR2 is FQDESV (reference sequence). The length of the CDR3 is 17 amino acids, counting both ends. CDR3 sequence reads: CAGSLASPGQGNDDQFL.

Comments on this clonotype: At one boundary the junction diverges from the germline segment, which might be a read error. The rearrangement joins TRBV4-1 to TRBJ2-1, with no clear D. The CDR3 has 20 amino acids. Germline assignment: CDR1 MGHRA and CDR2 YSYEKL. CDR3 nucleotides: TGCGCCAGCAGTCAAGAGGAAAGGGAAAGATGGGCCAGCTCCTACATTGAGCAGTTCTTC. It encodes CASSQEERERWASSYIEQFF.

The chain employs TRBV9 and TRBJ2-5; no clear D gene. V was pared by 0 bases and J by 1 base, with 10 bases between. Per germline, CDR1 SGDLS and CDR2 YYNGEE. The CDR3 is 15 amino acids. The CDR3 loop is CASSVVGNSQETQYF. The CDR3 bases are TGTGCCAGCAGCGTAGTAGGCAATTCCCAAGAGACCCAGTACTTC.

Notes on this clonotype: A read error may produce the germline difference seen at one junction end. DNA for the CDR3: TGCGCCAACAGCCAAGGTACGCGGGGGCAGGGGTATTTCACCCCCACGGATGAGCAGTTCTTC. Translated: CANSQGTRGQGYFTPTDEQFF. The chain uses TRBV4-1 and TRBJ2-1; TRBD2 might be the D (7 bases). Germline V gene sequence: CDR1 MGHRA, CDR2 YSYEKL. CDR3 length: 21 amino acids.

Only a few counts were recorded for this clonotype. The chain's CDR3 is CASSLNGHASTDTQYF. The CDR3 DNA sequence: TGCGCCAGCAGCTTGAACGGTCATGCTAGCACAGATACGCAGTATTTT. This chain connects TRBV5-1 to TRBJ2-3; unclear D gene. There are 16 residues in the CDR3. Trimming took off 1 base at V and 0 bases at J, with 12 bases between the two ends. Germline V gives CDR1 SGHRS, CDR2 YFSETQ.

The CDR3 loop is CASSYSEGGPDEQFF. CDR3 nucleotides: TGTGCCAGCAGTTACTCTGAGGGAGGGCCTGATGAGCAGTTCTTC. The chain carries TRBV6-5 and TRBJ2-1; TRBD2 matches 7 bases. The CDR3 is made up of 15 amino acids. Germline CDR1 MNHEY, CDR2 SVGAGI. V shed 0 bases and J 8 bases; nucleotides not matched to a gene: 7.

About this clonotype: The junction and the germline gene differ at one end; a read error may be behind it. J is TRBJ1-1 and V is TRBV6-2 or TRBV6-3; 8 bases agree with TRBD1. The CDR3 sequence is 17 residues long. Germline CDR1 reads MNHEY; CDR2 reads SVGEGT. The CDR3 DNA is TGTGCCAGCAGTTACCCGCGGACAGGGCCGGGGAACACTAAAGCTTTCTTT. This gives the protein CASSYPRTGPGNTKAFF.